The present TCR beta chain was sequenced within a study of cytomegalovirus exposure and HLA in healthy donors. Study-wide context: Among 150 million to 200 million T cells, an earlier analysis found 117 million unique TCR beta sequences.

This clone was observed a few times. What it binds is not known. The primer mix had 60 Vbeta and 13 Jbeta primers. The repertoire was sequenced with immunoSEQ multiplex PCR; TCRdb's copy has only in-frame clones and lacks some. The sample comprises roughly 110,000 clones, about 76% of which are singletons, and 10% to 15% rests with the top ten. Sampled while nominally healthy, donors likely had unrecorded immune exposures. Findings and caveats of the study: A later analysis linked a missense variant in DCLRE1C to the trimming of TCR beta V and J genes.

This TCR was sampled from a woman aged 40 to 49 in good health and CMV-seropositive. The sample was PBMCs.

The CDR3 here is CASSHPSRNQPQHF. CDR3 coding DNA: TGCGCCAGCAGCCACCCCTCGAGGAATCAGCCCCAGCATTTT. V is TRBV4-1 and J is TRBJ1-5; no clear D. CDR3 length equals 14 residues. Trimming removed 3 bases at V and 4 bases at J, with 10 bases between. Germline values: CDR1 MGHRA, CDR2 YSYEKL.